This T cell receptor beta chain was identified during a study of T cells in Graves' hyperthyroidism and ophthalmopathy. Findings and limits, study-wide: A model of 13 V-J pairs discriminated ophthalmopathy from stable hyperthyroidism. Blood samples included most of the expanded thyroid clonotypes exceeding 0.001.

Amplified TCR beta CDR3 regions derived from RNA transcripts. With the HTBI primer set, the TCR CDR3 went through a first round of RT-PCR. From the multiplex PCR reads, TCRdb called clonotypes with MiXCR, one entry per CDR3 protein. The repertoire holds fewer than 650,000 distinct CDR3 sequences, with approximately 14% as singletons. The CDR3 contains 14 residues. Germline V lookup: CDR1 MNHNY, CDR2 SVGAGI (reference sequence). Trimming cost V 0 bases and J 5 bases, with 10 bases left between them. In this sample, this clonotype turned up a few times. Its matching antigen is unknown. At least 3 on the Clinical Activity Score was recorded for ophthalmopathy patients, who also had NOSPECS grade at least 4 and duration under 3 months. Clinical symptoms, serum thyroxine, TRAb, thyroid ultrasound and orbital computed tomography informed diagnoses.

Material: blood. V and J are TRBV6-6 and TRBJ2-5; TRBD1 might be the D (5 bases). The receptor was derived from a woman younger than 35 with Graves' ophthalmopathy. CDR3: CASSYSGHPETQYF. CDR3 nucleotide sequence: TGTGCCAGCAGTTACTCCGGACACCCGGAGACCCAGTACTTC.